The TCR beta chain described here comes from a study of cytomegalovirus exposure and HLA in healthy donors. Notes on the study in general: In a later analysis, several top co-occurrence clusters appeared linked to parvovirus B19, influenza, CMV and Epstein-Barr virus.

With 60 Vbeta and 13 Jbeta primers, the PCR was carried out. This table comes from immunoSEQ multiplex PCR, and its TCRdb copy is limited to in-frame clones, with some not included. The repertoire includes over 150,000 clones, roughly 70% of them detected once, and 2.9% sits in the top ten. Germline CDR1 is SGHTA and CDR2 is FQGTGA. The ends were cut back, 4 bases at V and 8 bases at J, with 18 bases in the middle. This CDR3 spans 16 amino acids. As concerns this clone: Its specificity is not known.

The sequence was obtained from a male donor in good health and CMV-seronegative. The sample was PBMCs. The chain is built from TRBV7-3 and TRBJ1-6; D not resolved. The CDR3 DNA follows: TGTGCCAGCAGCTCTCTGGGAATGGGGAGCTATTCACCCCTCCACTTT. This sequence encodes CASSSLGMGSYSPLHF.